This TCR beta chain appears in the sequencing data of a study of regulatory T cells in long-lasting Graves disease. Background on the study: Recently diagnosed Graves' patients had received antithyroid drugs for under 3 months.

Germline values: CDR1 SGHRS, CDR2 YFSETQ. This CDR3 has 13 amino acids. V was trimmed by 0 bases and J by 7 bases, leaving 10 bases between them. Arm-PCR of CDR3 regions and iRepertoire HTBI primers were the basis on which TCR beta libraries were built. MiXCR, run by TCRdb on the multiplex PCR reads, gives a single entry per CDR3 protein. Of about 620,000 distinct CDR3 sequences listed, 15% to 20% are singletons. Time point in this sample: newly diagnosed GD, antithyroid drugs for less than 3 months. With RNA extracted from PBMCs as input, the TCR library was made. These data also featured in a second study, about T cells in Graves' hyperthyroidism and ophthalmopathy.

This sequence was found in a woman under 40 with Graves disease. V usage is TRBV5-1 and J usage is TRBJ1-2, with D unclear. Sequenced material: peripheral blood mononuclear cells (PBMCs), taken at new diagnosis, from a patient treated with antithyroid drugs. The CDR3 DNA reads TGCGCCAGCAGCTTGGACAATTACCCTGGCTACACCTTC. This translates into CASSLDNYPGYTF.